This TCR beta chain was identified in a study of cytomegalovirus exposure and HLA in healthy donors. Primers for the PCR totalled 60 Vbeta and 13 Jbeta. Sequencing was performed with immunoSEQ multiplex PCR; in TCRdb, only in-frame clones are kept and a portion is missing. Of around 300,000 clones in the sample, more than 55% were seen once. Healthy bone marrow donors formed the donor group. Germline V gene lookup returns CDR1 SGHTA and CDR2 FQGNSA. The CDR3 extends over 16 amino acids. The ends were cut back, 3 bases at V and 1 base at J, with 12 bases in the middle. The V gene is TRBV7-2, the J gene TRBJ2-2; D gene uncertain. The TCR was taken from a female donor in good health and CMV-seronegative. The sequencing sample was made of PBMCs. CDR3 nucleotide sequence: TGTGCCAGCAGCTTGATATCCCGGAGGAACACCGGGGAGCTGTTTTTT. Its protein product is CASSLISRRNTGELFF.